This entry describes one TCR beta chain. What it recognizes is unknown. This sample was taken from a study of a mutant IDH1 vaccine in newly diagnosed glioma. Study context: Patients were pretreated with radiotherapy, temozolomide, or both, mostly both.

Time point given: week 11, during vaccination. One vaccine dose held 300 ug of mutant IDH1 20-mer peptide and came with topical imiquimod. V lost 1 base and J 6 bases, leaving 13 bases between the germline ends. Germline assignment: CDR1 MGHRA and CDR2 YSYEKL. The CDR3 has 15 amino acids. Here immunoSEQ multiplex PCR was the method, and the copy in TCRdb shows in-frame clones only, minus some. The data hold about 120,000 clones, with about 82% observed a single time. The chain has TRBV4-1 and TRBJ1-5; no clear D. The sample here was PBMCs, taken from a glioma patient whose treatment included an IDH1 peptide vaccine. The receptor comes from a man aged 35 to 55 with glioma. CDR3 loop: CASSQVSGAAQPQHF. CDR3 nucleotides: TGCGCCAGCAGCCAAGTTTCAGGCGCAGCTCAGCCCCAGCATTTT.